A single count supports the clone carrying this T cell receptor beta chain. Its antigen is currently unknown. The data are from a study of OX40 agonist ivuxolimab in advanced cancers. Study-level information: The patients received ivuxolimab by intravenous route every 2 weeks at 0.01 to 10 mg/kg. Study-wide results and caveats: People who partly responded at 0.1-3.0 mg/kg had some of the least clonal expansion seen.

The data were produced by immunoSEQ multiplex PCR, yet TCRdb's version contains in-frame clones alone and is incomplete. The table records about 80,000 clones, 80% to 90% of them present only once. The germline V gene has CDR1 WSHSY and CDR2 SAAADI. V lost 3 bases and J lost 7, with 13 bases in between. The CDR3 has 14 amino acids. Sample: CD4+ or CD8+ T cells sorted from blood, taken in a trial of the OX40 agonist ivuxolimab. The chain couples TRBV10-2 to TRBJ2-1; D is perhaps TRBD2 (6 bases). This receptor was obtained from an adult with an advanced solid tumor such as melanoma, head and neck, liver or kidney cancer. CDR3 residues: CASSEPGALNEQFF. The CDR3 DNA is TGCGCCAGCAGTGAACCGGGAGCGCTAAATGAGCAGTTCTTC.